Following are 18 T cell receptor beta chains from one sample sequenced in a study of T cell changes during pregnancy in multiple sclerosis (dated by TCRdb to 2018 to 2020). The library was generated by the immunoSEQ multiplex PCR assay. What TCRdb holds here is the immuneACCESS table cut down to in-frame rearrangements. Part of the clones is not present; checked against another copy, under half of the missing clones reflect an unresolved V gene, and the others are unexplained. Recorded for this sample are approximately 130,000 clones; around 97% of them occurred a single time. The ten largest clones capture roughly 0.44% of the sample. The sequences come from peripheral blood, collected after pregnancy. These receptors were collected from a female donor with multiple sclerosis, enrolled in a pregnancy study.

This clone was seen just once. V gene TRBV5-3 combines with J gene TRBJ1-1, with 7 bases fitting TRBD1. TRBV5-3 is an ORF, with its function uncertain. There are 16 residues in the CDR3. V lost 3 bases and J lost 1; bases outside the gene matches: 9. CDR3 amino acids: CARSYDKGARNTEAFF. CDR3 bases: TGTGCCAGAAGCTACGATAAGGGGGCCCGGAACACTGAAGCTTTCTTT.

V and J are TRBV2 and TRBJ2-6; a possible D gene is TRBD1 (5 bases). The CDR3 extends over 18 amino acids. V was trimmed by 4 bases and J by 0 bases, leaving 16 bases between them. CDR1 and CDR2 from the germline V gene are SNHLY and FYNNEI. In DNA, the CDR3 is TGTGCCAGCAGTGGACAGTTCTTATCTCACTCTGGGGCCAACGTCCTGACTTTC. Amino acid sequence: CASSGQFLSHSGANVLTF.

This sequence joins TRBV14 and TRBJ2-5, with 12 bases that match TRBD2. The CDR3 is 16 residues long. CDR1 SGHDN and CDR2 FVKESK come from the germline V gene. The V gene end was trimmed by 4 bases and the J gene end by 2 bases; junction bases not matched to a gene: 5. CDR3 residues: CASSPPGTSGQETQYF. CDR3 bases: TGTGCCAGCAGCCCACCCGGGACTAGCGGGCAAGAGACCCAGTACTTC.

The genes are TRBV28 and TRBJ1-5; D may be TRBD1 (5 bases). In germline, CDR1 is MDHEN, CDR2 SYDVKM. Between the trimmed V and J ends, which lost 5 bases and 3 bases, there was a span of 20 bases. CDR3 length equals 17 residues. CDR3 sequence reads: CASSQKGREHPNQPQHF. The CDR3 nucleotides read TGTGCCAGCAGTCAAAAGGGGAGGGAACACCCCAATCAGCCCCAGCATTTT.

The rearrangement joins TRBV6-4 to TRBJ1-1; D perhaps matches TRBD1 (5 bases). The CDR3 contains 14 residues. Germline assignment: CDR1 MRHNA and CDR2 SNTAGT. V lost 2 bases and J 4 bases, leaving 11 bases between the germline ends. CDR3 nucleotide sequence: TGTGCCAGCAGTGACATGCCCGGGGGCACTGAAGCTTTCTTT. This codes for CASSDMPGGTEAFF.

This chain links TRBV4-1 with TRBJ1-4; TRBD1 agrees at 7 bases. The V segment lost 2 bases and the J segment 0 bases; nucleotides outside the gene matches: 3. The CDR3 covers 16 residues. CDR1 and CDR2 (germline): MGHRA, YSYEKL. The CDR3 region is CASSQFQGATNEKLFF. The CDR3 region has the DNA TGCGCCAGCAGCCAATTCCAGGGGGCAACTAATGAAAAACTGTTTTTT.

CDR3 region: CATSRVGGGGNEQFF. CDR3 bases: TGTGCCACCAGCAGAGTCGGAGGGGGGGGGAATGAGCAGTTCTTC. The chain uses TRBV15 and TRBJ2-1; D may be TRBD2 (7 bases). V dropped 1 base and J dropped 7 bases, with 14 bases sitting between them. CDR1 and CDR2 (germline): LNHNV, YYDKDF (reference sequence). The CDR3 is 15 amino acids.

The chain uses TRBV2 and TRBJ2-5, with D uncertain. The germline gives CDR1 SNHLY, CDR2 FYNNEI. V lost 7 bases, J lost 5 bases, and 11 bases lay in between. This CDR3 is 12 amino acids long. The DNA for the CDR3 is TGTGCCAGCATTTTGAGTCTGGAGACCCAGTACTTC. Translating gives CASILSLETQYF.

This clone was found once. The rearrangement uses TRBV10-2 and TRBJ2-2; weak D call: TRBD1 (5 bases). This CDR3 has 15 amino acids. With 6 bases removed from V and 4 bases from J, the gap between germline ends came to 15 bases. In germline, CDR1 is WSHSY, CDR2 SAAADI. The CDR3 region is CASRARAPGTGELFF. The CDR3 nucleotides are TGCGCCAGCAGAGCCAGGGCCCCGGGCACCGGGGAGCTGTTTTTT.

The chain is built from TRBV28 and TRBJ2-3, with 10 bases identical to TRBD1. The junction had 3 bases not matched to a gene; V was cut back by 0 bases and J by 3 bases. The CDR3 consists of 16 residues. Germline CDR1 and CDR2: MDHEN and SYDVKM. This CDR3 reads CASSLWRGQGTDTQYF. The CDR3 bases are TGTGCCAGCAGTTTATGGAGGGGACAGGGGACAGATACGCAGTATTTT.

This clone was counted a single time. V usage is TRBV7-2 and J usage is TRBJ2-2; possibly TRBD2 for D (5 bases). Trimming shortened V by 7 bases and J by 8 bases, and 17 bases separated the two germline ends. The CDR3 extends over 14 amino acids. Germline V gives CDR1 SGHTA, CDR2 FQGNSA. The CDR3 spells CASTLAPIQGELFF. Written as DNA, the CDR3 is TGTGCCAGCACTCTAGCCCCCATACAGGGGGAGCTGTTTTTT.

In DNA form, the CDR3 reads TGTGCCAGCAGTTTTACACAACCGGGGTTCACCGGGGAGCTGTTTTTT. Protein product: CASSFTQPGFTGELFF. V gene TRBV28 combines with J gene TRBJ2-2, with a weak D call TRBD2 (5 bases). CDR3 length: 16 residues. Germline V CDR1 and CDR2: MDHEN, SYDVKM. Trimming left V 3 bases short and J 4 bases short, with 15 bases between.

Here the CDR3 DNA reads TGTGCCAGCAGGAGTTTTGCGAAACACCAAGAGACCCAGTACTTC. Translated, it gives CASRSFAKHQETQYF. The gene calls are TRBV2 and TRBJ2-5, with unresolved D. This CDR3 region has 15 residues. Germline values: CDR1 SNHLY, CDR2 FYNNEI. V was shortened by 6 bases and J by 0 bases, with 14 bases between the two germline ends.

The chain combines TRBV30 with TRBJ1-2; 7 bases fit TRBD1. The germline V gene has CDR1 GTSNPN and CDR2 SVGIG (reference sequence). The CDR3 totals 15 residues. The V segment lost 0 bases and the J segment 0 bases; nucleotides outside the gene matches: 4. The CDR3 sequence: CAWSVKGGANYGYTF. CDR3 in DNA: TGTGCCTGGAGTGTTAAAGGGGGCGCTAACTATGGCTACACCTTC.

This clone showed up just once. The CDR3 loop is CASRQDHPSAPLHF. In nucleotides, the CDR3 is TGTGCCAGCAGGCAGGATCATCCTTCAGCACCCCTCCACTTT. V is TRBV2 and J is TRBJ1-6, with D unclear. V lost 6 bases to trimming and J lost 11 bases, with 17 bases between them. Germline V gene lookup returns CDR1 SNHLY and CDR2 FYNNEI. There are 14 residues in the CDR3.

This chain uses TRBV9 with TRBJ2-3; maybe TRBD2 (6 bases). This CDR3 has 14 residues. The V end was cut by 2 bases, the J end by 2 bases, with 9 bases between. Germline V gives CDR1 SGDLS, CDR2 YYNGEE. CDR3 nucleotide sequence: TGTGCCAGCAGCGTCCGGGACTCCACAGATACGCAGTATTTT. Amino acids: CASSVRDSTDTQYF. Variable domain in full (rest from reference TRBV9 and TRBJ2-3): DSGVTQTPKHLITATGQRVTLRCSPRSGDLSVYWYQQSLDQGLQFLIQYYNGEERAKGNILERFSAQQFPDLHSELNLSSLELGDSALYFCASSVRDSTDTQYFGPGTRLTVL.

This chain's CDR3 is CASSIRGRSEAFF. CDR3 bases: TGTGCCAGTAGTATTAGGGGCAGGTCTGAAGCTTTCTTT. The V and J genes are TRBV19 and TRBJ1-1; D is perhaps TRBD1 (5 bases). CDR3 length: 13 amino acids. V was pared by 3 bases and J by 6 bases, with 11 bases between. The germline V gene has CDR1 LNHDA and CDR2 SQIVND (reference sequence).

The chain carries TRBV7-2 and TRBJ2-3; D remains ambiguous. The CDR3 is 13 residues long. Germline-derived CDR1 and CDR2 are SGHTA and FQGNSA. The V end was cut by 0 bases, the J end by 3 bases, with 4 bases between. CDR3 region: CASSLALTDTQYF. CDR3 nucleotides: TGTGCCAGCAGCTTAGCACTGACAGATACGCAGTATTTT. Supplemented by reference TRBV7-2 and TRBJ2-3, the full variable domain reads GAGVSQSPSNKVTEKGKDVELRCDPISGHTALYWYRQSLGQGLEFLIYFQGNSAPDKSGLPSDRFSAERTGGSVSTLTIQRTQQEDSAVYLCASSLALTDTQYFGPGTRLTVL.